A single sample is the source of the 21 T cell receptor beta chains below, sequenced in a study of CD8+ T cells in alopecia areata (dated by TCRdb to 2017 to 2018). Explained via the paper, the time point label denotes: 24 weeks on oral tofacitinib. Reading the label with the study, this specimen's treatment or condition is: oral pan-JAK inhibitor, 5-10 mg twice daily. The library was generated by the immunoSEQ multiplex PCR assay. To provide template for TCR sequencing, every sample had RNA extracted and reverse transcribed into cDNA. TCRdb provides this immuneACCESS table in a form limited to in-frame rearrangements. Some clones are lacking; in checked studies, under half of them reflect an unresolved V gene, and why the rest are absent is not known. This sample comprises about 200,000 clones, roughly 60% of them detected only once. Together, the top ten hold 5.5% to 6% of the sample. Sequences were derived from CD4+ T cells sorted from blood, sampled at week 24, from a patient treated with tofacitinib. These receptors came from a human donor with alopecia areata.

The chain recombines TRBV29-1 with TRBJ2-7, with D perhaps TRBD1 (6 bases). Trimming cost V 6 bases and J 5 bases, with 17 bases left between them. CDR3 length: 13 residues. Germline V lookup: CDR1 SQVTM, CDR2 ANQGSEA. The CDR3 here is CSVGNTGYHEQYF. Written as DNA, the CDR3 is TGCAGCGTGGGAAATACAGGGTACCACGAGCAGTACTTC.

This clone was found a few times. V usage is TRBV6-5 and J usage is TRBJ1-2, with D maybe TRBD1 (5 bases). CDR1 MNHEY and CDR2 SVGAGI come from the germline V gene. The V end was cut by 5 bases, the J end by 8 bases, with 18 bases between. The CDR3 is 14 residues long. CDR3 DNA sequence: TGTGCCAGCAGTGAGCCCGGGACTCATGCGGGCTACACCTTC. Translating gives CASSEPGTHAGYTF.

This clone has more than one count but fewer than ten. The gene calls are TRBV29-1 and TRBJ2-1; a weak D match, TRBD2 (6 bases). Per the germline V gene, CDR1 is SQVTM and CDR2 is ANQGSEA. The V end was cut by 3 bases, the J end by 4 bases, with 10 bases between. This CDR3 is 13 amino acids long. The CDR3 is CSVDSEGYNEQFF. As DNA, the CDR3 is TGCAGCGTTGATTCGGAGGGTTACAATGAGCAGTTCTTC.

This rearrangement joins TRBV28 to TRBJ2-7; D is unresolved. Germline V gene data show CDR1 as MDHEN and CDR2 as SYDVKM. V lost 4 bases to trimming and J lost 3 bases, with 1 base between them. The CDR3 contains 10 residues. The CDR3 nucleotides read TGTGCCAGCAGTTACTACGAGCAGTACTTC. It specifies CASSYYEQYF.

A remark on this clone: Other DNA sequences in the sample encode the same CDR3. The chain employs TRBV7-2 and TRBJ2-3; D not resolved. Germline V gene lookup returns CDR1 SGHTA and CDR2 FQGNSA. The V end lost 1 base, the J end lost 1 base, and 9 bases lay between the germline ends. The CDR3 is made up of 15 amino acids. CDR3 sequence reads: CASSLVGAGTDTQYF. In DNA form, the CDR3 reads TGTGCCAGCAGCTTAGTCGGTGCGGGCACAGATACGCAGTATTTT. The full variable domain, with the rest looked up from reference TRBV7-2 and TRBJ2-3, is GAGVSQSPSNKVTEKGKDVELRCDPISGHTALYWYRQSLGQGLEFLIYFQGNSAPDKSGLPSDRFSAERTGGSVSTLTIQRTQQEDSAVYLCASSLVGAGTDTQYFGPGTRLTVL.

The J gene is TRBJ1-3, the V gene TRBV30, with D possibly TRBD1 on 5 matching bases. CDR3 length: 14 amino acids. The ends were cut back, 1 base at V and 0 bases at J, with 7 bases in the middle. From germline, CDR1 is GTSNPN and CDR2 SVGIG (reference sequence). The DNA for the CDR3 is TGTGCCTGGAGTGGGGGCACCTCTGGAAACACCATATATTTT. This encodes CAWSGGTSGNTIYF.

The V and J genes are TRBV27 and TRBJ2-7; D gene ambiguous. V was cut by 3 bases and J by 0 bases, with 12 bases left in between. The CDR3 spans 15 residues. Germline values: CDR1 MNHEY, CDR2 SMNVEV (reference sequence). CDR3 coding DNA: TGTGCCAGCAGTTTCCGGTCAGTAAGCTCCTACGAGCAGTACTTC. Translating gives CASSFRSVSSYEQYF.

V is TRBV25-1 and J is TRBJ2-2; D is undetermined. V lost 5 bases and J 2 bases, leaving 9 bases between the germline ends. The CDR3 has 14 residues. Germline loops: CDR1 MGHDK, CDR2 SYGVNS. CDR3 in amino acids: CASSLSVNTGELFF. In DNA form, the CDR3 reads TGTGCCAGCAGTTTAAGTGTTAACACCGGGGAGCTGTTTTTT.

Only a few counts were recorded for this clone. The V and J genes are TRBV2 and TRBJ2-3; no firm D call. Germline CDR1 and CDR2: SNHLY and FYNNEI. CDR3 length: 13 residues. The germline V and J ends were trimmed by 8 bases and 6 bases, with 15 bases remaining between them. DNA for the CDR3: TGTGCCAGCGCGGTCGCCTGGGGTGATACGCAGTATTTT. Its translation: CASAVAWGDTQYF.

The genes are TRBV19 and TRBJ2-7; tentatively, D is TRBD1 (7 bases). The CDR3 runs to 14 residues. From germline, CDR1 is LNHDA and CDR2 SQIVND (reference sequence). V lost 6 bases and J 4 bases, leaving 16 bases between the germline ends. The CDR3 protein is CASREEGARYEQYF. The CDR3 DNA reads as TGTGCCAGTAGAGAGGAGGGGGCACGGTACGAGCAGTACTTC.

The CDR3 region is CASSLPGLNTGELFF. The CDR3 region has the DNA TGTGCCAGCAGCTTACCGGGACTAAACACCGGGGAGCTGTTTTTT. The genes are TRBV7-2 and TRBJ2-2; the match to TRBD2 covers 7 bases. Germline values: CDR1 SGHTA, CDR2 FQGNSA. This CDR3 has 15 residues. V lost 2 bases and J lost 2; bases outside the gene matches: 2.

The J gene is TRBJ2-1, the V gene TRBV28, with a tentative D call TRBD1 (5 bases). The CDR3 is made up of 14 amino acids. Per the germline V gene, CDR1 is MDHEN and CDR2 is SYDVKM. V lost 7 bases and J lost 5, with 15 bases in between. The CDR3 region is CASNPLETDNEQFF. The DNA for the CDR3 is TGTGCCAGCAACCCACTGGAGACAGACAATGAGCAGTTCTTC. The full variable domain, its missing parts supplied by reference TRBV28 and TRBJ2-1, is DVKVTQSSRYLVKRTGEKVFLECVQDMDHENMFWYRQDPGLGLRLIYFSYDVKMKEKGDIPEGYSVSREKKERFSLILESASTNQTSMYLCASNPLETDNEQFFGPGTRLTVL.

The chain uses TRBV9 and TRBJ2-7; D remains unclear. V lost 0 bases and J 3 bases, leaving 10 bases between the germline ends. The CDR3 is made up of 14 amino acids. Germline V gene lookup returns CDR1 SGDLS and CDR2 YYNGEE. The CDR3 reads CASSVGSGLYEQYF. CDR3 bases: TGTGCCAGCAGCGTAGGGTCGGGCCTCTACGAGCAGTACTTC.

This chain joins TRBV28 and TRBJ1-5; D uncertain. Germline CDR1 reads MDHEN; CDR2 reads SYDVKM. The CDR3 spans 13 residues. V lost 2 bases and J lost 5, with 7 bases in between. The CDR3 nucleotides are TGTGCCAGCAGTTTACGCGGTGATCAGCCCCAGCATTTT. Amino acids: CASSLRGDQPQHF.

The genes are TRBV7-2 and TRBJ2-5; D possibly corresponds to TRBD1 (5 bases). Germline V gene data show CDR1 as SGHTA and CDR2 as FQGNSA. Between the trimmed V and J ends, which lost 1 base and 5 bases, there was a span of 11 bases. The CDR3 contains 14 residues. DNA of the CDR3: TGTGCCAGCAGCTTAGATCACAGGCAGGAGACCCAGTACTTC. Its translation: CASSLDHRQETQYF.

The chain has TRBV9 and TRBJ1-2; D unclear. The V end was cut by 0 bases, the J end by 7 bases, with 13 bases between. CDR3 size: 14 residues. Per the germline V gene, CDR1 is SGDLS and CDR2 is YYNGEE. The CDR3 DNA is TGTGCCAGCAGCGTAGTGCCCGAGGCCTCTGGCTACACCTTC. Amino acids: CASSVVPEASGYTF.

V and J are TRBV4-1 and TRBJ2-7; 10 bases map to TRBD2. The CDR3 is 16 amino acids. After removal of 2 bases from V and 2 bases from J, the junction contained 6 bases not matched to a gene. CDR1 MGHRA and CDR2 YSYEKL come from the germline V gene. CDR3 protein: CASSQIIAGGPYEQYF. In nucleotides, the CDR3 is TGCGCCAGCAGCCAAATAATAGCGGGAGGTCCCTACGAGCAGTACTTC.

V usage is TRBV6-5 and J usage is TRBJ1-1, with 10 positions matching TRBD1. The junction had 4 bases not matched to a gene; V was cut back by 5 bases and J by 1 base. CDR1 is MNHEY and CDR2 is SVGAGI in the germline V gene. This CDR3 region has 15 residues. The CDR3 is CASSPRDRGNTEAFF. CDR3 in DNA: TGTGCCAGCAGTCCCCGGGACAGGGGGAACACTGAAGCTTTCTTT.

The chain uses TRBV18 and TRBJ2-5, with D unclear. Germline CDR1 reads KGHSH; CDR2 reads LQKENI. CDR3 length: 15 amino acids. Trimming removed 0 bases from V and 1 base from J, with 9 bases in between. The CDR3 sequence: CASSPPRKAQETQYF. The DNA for the CDR3 is TGTGCCAGCTCACCACCCCGAAAAGCCCAAGAGACCCAGTACTTC.

J is TRBJ1-5 and V is TRBV4-1; D might be TRBD1 (5 bases). V was cut by 1 base and J by 6 bases, with 10 bases left in between. Germline V gene data show CDR1 as MGHRA and CDR2 as YSYEKL. CDR3 length: 14 amino acids. This CDR3 is CASSQGGEIQPQHF. The CDR3 DNA is TGCGCCAGCAGCCAAGGGGGGGAAATTCAGCCCCAGCATTTT.

The genes are TRBV29-1 and TRBJ1-1, with a tentative D call TRBD1 (5 bases). V lost 0 bases and J lost 4, with 6 bases in between. The germline CDR1 and CDR2 sequences are SQVTM and ANQGSEA. The CDR3 sequence is 12 residues long. The CDR3 reads CSVEEGVTEAFF. The CDR3 region has the DNA TGCAGCGTTGAAGAGGGGGTCACTGAAGCTTTCTTT. Drawing the rest from reference TRBV29-1 and TRBJ1-1, the complete variable domain is SAVISQKPSRDICQRGTSLTIQCQVDSQVTMMFWYRQQPGQSLTLIATANQGSEATYESGFVIDKFPISRPNLTFSTLTVSNMSPEDSSIYLCSVEEGVTEAFFGQGTRLTVV.